The clone carrying this T cell receptor (beta chain) has ten or more counts. These data belong to a study of early T cells in non-severe SARS-CoV-2 infection. In the study overall: Unsorted whole blood bulk RNA was sequenced, with unpaired chains.

This CDR3 has 13 residues. Germline V CDR1 and CDR2: MNHEY, SVGEGT. The V gene end was trimmed by 4 bases and the J gene end by 8 bases; junction bases not matched to a gene: 7. Individual cDNA molecules were tagged with unique molecular identifiers, the study reported. TCRdb used MiXCR to reprocess the 5' RACE reads, holding one entry per CDR3 protein. The table records 54,000 or so distinct CDR3 sequences, roughly 5.9% of them present only once. The material sequenced was whole blood. The chain is built from TRBV6-2 or TRBV6-3 and TRBJ1-2, with 7 bases that match TRBD1. The sequence was collected from an adult who was a healthcare worker with PCR-confirmed SARS-CoV-2 infection or an uninfected control (not recorded which). The DNA of the CDR3 is TGTGCCAGCAGTTCGGACAGGTCTTCCGGCTACACCTTC. Translated: CASSSDRSSGYTF.